This T cell receptor beta chain originates from a study of CD8 T cells in Susac syndrome. This CDR3 is built from 15 residues. CDR1 is SGHTA and CDR2 is FQGNSA in the germline V gene. V gave up 4 bases and J gave up 1 base, with 13 bases separating them. RNA was extracted with the RNeasy kit, and a quantity of about 0.45 to 1 ug was reverse transcribed using random hexamers. Using its own MiXCR run on the immunoSEQ multiplex PCR reads, TCRdb lists one record per CDR3 protein. The sample consists of about 150,000 distinct CDR3 sequences, 85% to 95% of them appearing once. The V and J genes are TRBV7-2 and TRBJ1-1, with D perhaps matching TRBD1 (6 bases). Input material: CD8+ T cells from PBMCs. This sequence was found in a human donor with multiple sclerosis. Here the CDR3 DNA reads TGTGCCAGCAGCTGGGGGACAACGGGGAACACTGAAGCTTTCTTT. This gives the protein CASSWGTTGNTEAFF.